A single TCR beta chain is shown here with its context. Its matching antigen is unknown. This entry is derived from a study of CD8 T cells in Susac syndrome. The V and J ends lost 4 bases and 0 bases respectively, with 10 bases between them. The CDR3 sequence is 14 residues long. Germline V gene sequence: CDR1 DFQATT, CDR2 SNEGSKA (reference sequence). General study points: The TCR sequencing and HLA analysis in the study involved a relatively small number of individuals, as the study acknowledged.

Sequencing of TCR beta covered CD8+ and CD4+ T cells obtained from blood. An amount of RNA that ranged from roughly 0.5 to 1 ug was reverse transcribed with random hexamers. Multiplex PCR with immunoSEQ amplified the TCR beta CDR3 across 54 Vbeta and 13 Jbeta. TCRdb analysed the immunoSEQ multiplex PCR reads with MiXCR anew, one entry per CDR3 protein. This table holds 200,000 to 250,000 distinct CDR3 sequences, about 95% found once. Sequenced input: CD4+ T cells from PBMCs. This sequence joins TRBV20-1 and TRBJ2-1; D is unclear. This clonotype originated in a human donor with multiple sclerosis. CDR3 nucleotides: TGCAGTGCTACAGGACGCAGCTCCTACAATGAGCAGTTCTTC. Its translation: CSATGRSSYNEQFF.